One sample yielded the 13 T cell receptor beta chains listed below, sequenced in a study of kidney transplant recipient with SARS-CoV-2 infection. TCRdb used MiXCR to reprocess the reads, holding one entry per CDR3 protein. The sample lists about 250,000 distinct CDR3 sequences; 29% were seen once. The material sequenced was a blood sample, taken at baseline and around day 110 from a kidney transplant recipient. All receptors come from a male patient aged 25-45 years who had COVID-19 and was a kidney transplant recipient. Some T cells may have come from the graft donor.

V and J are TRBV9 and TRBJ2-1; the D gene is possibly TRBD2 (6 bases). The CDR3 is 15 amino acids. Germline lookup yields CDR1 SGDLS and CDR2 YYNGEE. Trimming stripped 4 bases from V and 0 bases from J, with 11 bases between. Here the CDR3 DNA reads TGTGCCAGCAGCTCCTTGGGGGGCTCCTACAATGAGCAGTTCTTC. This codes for CASSSLGGSYNEQFF. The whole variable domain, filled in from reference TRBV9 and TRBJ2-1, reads DSGVTQTPKHLITATGQRVTLRCSPRSGDLSVYWYQQSLDQGLQFLIQYYNGEERAKGNILERFSAQQFPDLHSELNLSSLELGDSALYFCASSSLGGSYNEQFFGPGTRLTVL.

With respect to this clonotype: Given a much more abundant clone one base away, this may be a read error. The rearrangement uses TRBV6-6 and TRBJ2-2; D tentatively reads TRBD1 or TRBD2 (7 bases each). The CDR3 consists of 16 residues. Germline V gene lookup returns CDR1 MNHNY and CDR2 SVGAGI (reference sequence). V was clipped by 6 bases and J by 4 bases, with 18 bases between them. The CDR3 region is CASSPRQGGSTGELFF. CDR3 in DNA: TGTGCCAGCAGCCCCAGACAGGGAGGGAGCACCGGGGAGCTGTTTTTT.

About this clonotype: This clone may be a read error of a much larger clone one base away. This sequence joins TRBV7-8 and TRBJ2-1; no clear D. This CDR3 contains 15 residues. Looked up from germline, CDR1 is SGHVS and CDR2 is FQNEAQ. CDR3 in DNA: TGTGCCAGCAGCTTAGACCGACTCCTTTACAATGAGCAGTCCTTC. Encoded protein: CASSLDRLLYNEQSF.

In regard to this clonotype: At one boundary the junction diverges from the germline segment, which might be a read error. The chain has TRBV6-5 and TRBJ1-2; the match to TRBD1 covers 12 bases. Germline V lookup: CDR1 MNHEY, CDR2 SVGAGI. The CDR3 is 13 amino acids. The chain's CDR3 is CAGSRGQGAGYTF. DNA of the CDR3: TGTGCCGGCAGCCGGGGACAGGGGGCGGGCTACACCTTC.

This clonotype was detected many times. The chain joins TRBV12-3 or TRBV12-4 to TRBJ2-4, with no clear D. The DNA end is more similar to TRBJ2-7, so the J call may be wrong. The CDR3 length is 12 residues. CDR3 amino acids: CASSLEVYEQYF. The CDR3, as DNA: TGTGCCAGCAGCCTCGAAGTCTACGAGCAGTACTTC.

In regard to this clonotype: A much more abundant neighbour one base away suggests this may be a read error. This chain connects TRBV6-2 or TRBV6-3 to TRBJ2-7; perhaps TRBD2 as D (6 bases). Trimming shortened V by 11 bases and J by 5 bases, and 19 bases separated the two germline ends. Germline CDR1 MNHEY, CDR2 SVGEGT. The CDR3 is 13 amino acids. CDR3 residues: CAGWGSGVNEQYF. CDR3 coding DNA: TGTGCCGGCTGGGGCTCGGGGGTGAACGAGCAGTACTTC.

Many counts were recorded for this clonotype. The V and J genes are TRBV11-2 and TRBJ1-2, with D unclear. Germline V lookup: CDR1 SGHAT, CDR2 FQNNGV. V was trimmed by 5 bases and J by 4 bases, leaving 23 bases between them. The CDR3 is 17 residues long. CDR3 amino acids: CASSHAGTSRKTYGYTF. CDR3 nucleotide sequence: TGTGCCAGCAGCCATGCAGGAACAAGCAGAAAGACCTATGGCTACACCTTC. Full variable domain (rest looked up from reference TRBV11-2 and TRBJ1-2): EAGVAQSPRYKIIEKRQSVAFWCNPISGHATLYWYQQILGQGPKLLIQFQNNGVVDDSQLPKDRFSAERLKGVDSTLKIQPAKLEDSAVYLCASSHAGTSRKTYGYTFGSGTRLTVV.

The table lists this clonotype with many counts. In DNA form, the CDR3 reads TGTGCCTCCGGGACTAGCGGTTACAATGAGCAGTTCTTC. Translating it yields CASGTSGYNEQFF. The V gene is TRBV27, the J gene TRBJ2-1; 11 nucleotides line up with TRBD2. J lost 4 bases, V lost 11 bases, and 4 bases had no gene match. Germline V gives CDR1 MNHEY, CDR2 SMNVEV (reference sequence). The CDR3 runs to 13 residues.

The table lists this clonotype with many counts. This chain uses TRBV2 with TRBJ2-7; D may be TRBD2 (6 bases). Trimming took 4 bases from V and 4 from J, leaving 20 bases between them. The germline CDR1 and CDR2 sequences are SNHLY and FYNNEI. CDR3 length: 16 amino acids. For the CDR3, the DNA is TGTGCCAGCAGTGCCCTCCCCGGGAGAGGGAGATACGAGCAGTACTTC. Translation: CASSALPGRGRYEQYF.

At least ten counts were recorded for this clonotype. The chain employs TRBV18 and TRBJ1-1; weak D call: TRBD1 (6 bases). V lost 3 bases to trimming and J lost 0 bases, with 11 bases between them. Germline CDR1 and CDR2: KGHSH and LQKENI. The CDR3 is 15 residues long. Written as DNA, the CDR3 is TGTGCCAGCTCACCGACCGGACAGATGAACACTGAAGCTTTCTTT. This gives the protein CASSPTGQMNTEAFF. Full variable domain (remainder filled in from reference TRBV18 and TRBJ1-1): NAGVMQNPRHLVRRRGQEARLRCSPMKGHSHVYWYRQLPEEGLKFMVYLQKENIIDESGMPKERFSAEFPKEGPSILRIQQVVRGDSAAYFCASSPTGQMNTEAFFGQGTRLTVV.

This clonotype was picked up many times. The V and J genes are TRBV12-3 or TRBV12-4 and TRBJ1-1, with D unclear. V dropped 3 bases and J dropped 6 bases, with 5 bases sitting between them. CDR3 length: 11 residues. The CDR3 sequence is CASSFRSEAFF. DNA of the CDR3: TGTGCCAGCAGTTTCCGATCTGAAGCTTTCTTT.

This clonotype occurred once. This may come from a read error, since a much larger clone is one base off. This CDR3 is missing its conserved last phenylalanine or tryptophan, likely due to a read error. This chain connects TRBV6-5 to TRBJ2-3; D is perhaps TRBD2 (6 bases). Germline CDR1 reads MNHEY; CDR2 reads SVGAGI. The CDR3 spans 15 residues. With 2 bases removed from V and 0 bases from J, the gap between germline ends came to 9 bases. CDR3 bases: TGTGCCAGCAGTTACGACGGGACTAGCACAGATACGCAGTATTCT. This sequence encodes CASSYDGTSTDTQYS.

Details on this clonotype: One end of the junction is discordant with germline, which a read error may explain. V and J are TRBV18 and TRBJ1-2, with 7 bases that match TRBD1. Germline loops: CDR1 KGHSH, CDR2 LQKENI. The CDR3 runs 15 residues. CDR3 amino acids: CASPPTTGFGYGYIF. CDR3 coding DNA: TGTGCCAGCCCACCAACGACAGGGTTTGGCTATGGCTACATCTTC.